This T cell receptor (beta chain) came from a study of control samples from healthy donors and cancer patients. Sequencing used immunoSEQ multiplex PCR; TCRdb keeps in-frame clones, though not all of them. The repertoire holds about 150,000 clones, 85% to 95% seen once, with about 8.5% in the top ten. This CDR3 region has 15 residues. Trimming stripped 3 bases from V and 3 bases from J, with 17 bases between. Looked up from germline, CDR1 is DFQATT and CDR2 is SNEGSKA (reference sequence). The material sequenced was blood. The chain couples TRBV20-1 to TRBJ1-2, with no clear D. The clonotype comes from a woman between 35 and 50 years old in good health. CDR3 sequence reads: CSASIPMVSHYGYTF. DNA for the CDR3: TGCAGTGCTAGTATCCCCATGGTGTCTCACTATGGCTACACCTTC.